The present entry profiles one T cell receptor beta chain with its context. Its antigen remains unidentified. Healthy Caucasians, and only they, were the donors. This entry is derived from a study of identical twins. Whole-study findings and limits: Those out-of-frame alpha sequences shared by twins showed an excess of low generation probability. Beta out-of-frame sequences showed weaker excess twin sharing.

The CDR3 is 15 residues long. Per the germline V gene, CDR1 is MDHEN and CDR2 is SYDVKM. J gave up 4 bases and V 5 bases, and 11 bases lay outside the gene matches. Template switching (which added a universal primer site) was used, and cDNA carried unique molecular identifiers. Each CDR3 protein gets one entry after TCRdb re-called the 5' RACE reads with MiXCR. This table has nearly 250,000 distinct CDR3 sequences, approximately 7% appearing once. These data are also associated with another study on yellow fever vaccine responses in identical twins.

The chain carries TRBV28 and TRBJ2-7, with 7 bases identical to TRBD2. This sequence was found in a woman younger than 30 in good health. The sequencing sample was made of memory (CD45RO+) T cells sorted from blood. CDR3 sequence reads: CASSPLAVRVYEQYF. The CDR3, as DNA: TGTGCCAGCAGTCCTCTAGCGGTTAGAGTATACGAGCAGTACTTC.